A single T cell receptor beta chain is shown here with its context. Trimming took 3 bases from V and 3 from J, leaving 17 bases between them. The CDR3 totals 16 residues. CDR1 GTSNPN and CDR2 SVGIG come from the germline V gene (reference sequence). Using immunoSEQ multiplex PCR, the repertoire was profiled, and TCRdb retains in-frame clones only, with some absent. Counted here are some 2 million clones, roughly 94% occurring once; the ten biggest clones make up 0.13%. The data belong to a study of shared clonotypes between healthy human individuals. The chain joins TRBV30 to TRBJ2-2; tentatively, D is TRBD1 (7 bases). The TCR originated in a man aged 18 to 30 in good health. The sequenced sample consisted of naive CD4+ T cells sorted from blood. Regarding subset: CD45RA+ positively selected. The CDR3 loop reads CAWRRQGLPDTGELFF. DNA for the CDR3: TGTGCCTGGAGGAGACAGGGACTCCCGGACACCGGGGAGCTGTTTTTT.